A single sample gave rise to the 27 T cell receptor beta chains below, sequenced in a study of blood T cell repertoires in COVID-19. Generated by immunoSEQ multiplex PCR, the TCRdb table keeps only in-frame clones and is missing some. The table records fewer than 250,000 clones, approximately 86% of them present only once. The sample consisted of PBMCs or T cells enriched from blood (not recorded which). These receptors came from a woman aged 40-49 years in a cohort exposed to, infected with or recovered from COVID-19 (not recorded which).

The chain uses TRBV27 and TRBJ1-2, with D maybe TRBD1 (5 bases). Trimming shortened V by 6 bases and J by 7 bases, and 18 bases separated the two germline ends. This CDR3 comprises 14 residues. Germline CDR1 and CDR2: MNHEY and SMNVEV (reference sequence). The CDR3 region has the DNA TGTGCCAGCAGGAGGGGAGGGGCCCTATTTGGCTACACCTTC. This gives the protein CASRRGGALFGYTF.

The V call is TRBV7-8, the J call TRBJ2-4; 13 nucleotides match TRBD2. The CDR3 has 17 residues. The junction had 10 bases not matched to a gene; V was cut back by 8 bases and J by 3 bases. CDR1 is SGHVS and CDR2 is FQNEAQ in the germline V gene. The CDR3 reads CASRTSGGPGDKNIQYF. The CDR3 DNA follows: TGTGCCAGCCGGACTAGCGGGGGCCCAGGCGACAAAAACATTCAGTACTTC.

The chain has TRBV7-9 and TRBJ1-3; D not certain. Trimming took off 6 bases at V and 2 bases at J, with 8 bases between the two ends. Germline V gene sequence: CDR1 SEHNR, CDR2 FQNEAQ (reference sequence). The CDR3 totals 13 residues. The CDR3 protein is CASRARPGNTIYF. CDR3 nucleotide sequence: TGTGCCAGCAGGGCGAGGCCTGGAAACACCATATATTTT.

V and J are TRBV3-1 (or the pseudogene TRBV3-2) and TRBJ1-6, with D uncertain. Germline V gene data show CDR1 as LGHDT and CDR2 as YNNKEL (reference sequence). V dropped 4 bases and J dropped 8 bases, with 12 bases sitting between them. This CDR3 comprises 14 residues. CDR3 sequence: CASSPYGFHSPLHF. Written as DNA, the CDR3 is TGTGCCAGCAGCCCTTACGGGTTCCATTCACCCCTCCACTTT.

Only a few counts were recorded for this clone. This chain links TRBV4-1 with TRBJ2-7; possible D gene TRBD2, 6 bases. Trimming took off 1 base at V and 6 bases at J, with 19 bases between the two ends. Germline V gives CDR1 MGHRA, CDR2 YSYEKL. There are 16 residues in the CDR3. CDR3 in amino acids: CASSQAPGDVGREQYF. CDR3 DNA: TGCGCCAGCAGCCAAGCACCGGGAGATGTAGGACGCGAGCAGTACTTC.

The J gene is TRBJ2-1, the V gene TRBV19, with TRBD2 matching over 11 bases. Per the germline V gene, CDR1 is LNHDA and CDR2 is SQIVND (reference sequence). V shed 4 bases, J shed 8 bases, and the junction held 7 bases outside the gene matches. The CDR3 sequence is 15 residues long. The CDR3 reads CASSTLAGAMDEQFF. The CDR3 DNA reads TGTGCCAGTAGTACACTAGCGGGAGCTATGGATGAGCAGTTCTTC.

The chain has TRBV18 and TRBJ2-1; possibly TRBD1 for D (5 bases). Germline-derived CDR1 and CDR2 are KGHSH and LQKENI. The CDR3 has 16 amino acids. The V end was cut by 2 bases, the J end by 3 bases, with 14 bases between. In DNA form, the CDR3 reads TGTGCCAGCTCACCATTAGAACAGGTTCTCTACAATGAGCAGTTCTTC. Residues: CASSPLEQVLYNEQFF.

The rearrangement links TRBV5-8 to TRBJ2-1, with D perhaps TRBD1 (6 bases). CDR3 size: 11 residues. CDR1 and CDR2 from the germline V gene are SGHTS and YDEGEE. Between the trimmed V and J ends, which lost 3 bases and 9 bases, there was a span of 7 bases. CDR3 residues: CASSWTVEQFF. Written as DNA, the CDR3 is TGTGCCAGCAGCTGGACAGTTGAGCAGTTCTTC.

The chain carries TRBV6-5 and TRBJ2-7; 7 nucleotides align to TRBD2. Trimming took 7 bases from V and 6 from J; bases not matched to a gene: 15. Germline values: CDR1 MNHEY, CDR2 SVGAGI. This CDR3 has 15 residues. The CDR3 loop is CASMSSGLGLGEQYF. Written as DNA, the CDR3 is TGTGCCAGCATGAGTAGCGGGTTGGGGCTCGGCGAGCAGTACTTC.

Only one count was recorded for this clone. The chain couples TRBV30 to TRBJ1-3, with D unresolved. V lost 1 base and J 4 bases, leaving 14 bases between the germline ends. In germline, CDR1 is GTSNPN, CDR2 SVGIG (reference sequence). The CDR3 totals 15 residues. CDR3 region: CAWSGYTRSGNTIYF. CDR3 sequence (DNA): TGTGCCTGGAGTGGCTATACCCGGTCAGGAAACACCATATATTTT.

This sequence joins TRBV7-6 and TRBJ1-2, with D possibly matching TRBD1 (5 bases). V was trimmed by 0 bases and J by 4 bases, leaving 12 bases between them. There are 15 residues in the CDR3. The V gene's germline CDR1 is SGHVS and CDR2 FNYEAQ. In nucleotides, the CDR3 is TGTGCCAGCAGCTTAGCGGTGGGGGGAGGCTATGGCTACACCTTC. Translating gives CASSLAVGGGYGYTF.

The V gene is TRBV27, the J gene TRBJ1-5; D gene unclear. The V gene lost 6 bases and the J gene lost 2 bases, with 20 bases spanning the gap. Per the germline V gene, CDR1 is MNHEY and CDR2 is SMNVEV (reference sequence). There are 17 residues in the CDR3. CDR3 nucleotide sequence: TGTGCCAGCAGCTTAATCGGCGGGGTTAGGGGCAATCAGCCCCAGCATTTT. This codes for CASSLIGGVRGNQPQHF.

The V and J genes are TRBV2 and TRBJ1-5; TRBD1 matches 7 bases. The V gene's germline CDR1 is SNHLY and CDR2 FYNNEI. Trimming cost V 6 bases and J 1 base; bases outside gene matches: 6. CDR3 length equals 15 residues. The CDR3 DNA reads as TGTGCCAGCAGCAAGGGGGCGGGGAGCAATCAGCCCCAGCATTTT. It translates to CASSKGAGSNQPQHF. The entire variable domain, with the rest obtained from reference TRBV2 and TRBJ1-5, is as follows: EPEVTQTPSHQVTQMGQEVILRCVPISNHLYFYWYRQILGQKVEFLVSFYNNEISEKSEIFDDQFSVERPDGSNFTLKIRSTKLEDSAMYFCASSKGAGSNQPQHFGDGTRLSIL.

The chain joins TRBV3-1 (or the pseudogene TRBV3-2) to TRBJ1-2; D gene unclear. The CDR3 is 14 amino acids. In germline, CDR1 is LGHDT, CDR2 YNNKEL (reference sequence). V was cut by 1 base and J by 1 base, with 7 bases left in between. As DNA, the CDR3 is TGTGCCAGCAGCCAAGGTCCAGGTAACTATGGCTACACCTTC. Translation: CASSQGPGNYGYTF.

This sequence joins TRBV6-2 or TRBV6-3 and TRBJ2-7, with no clear D. V was trimmed by 0 bases and J by 0 bases, leaving 6 bases between them. The CDR3 has 14 residues. Germline lookup yields CDR1 MNHEY and CDR2 SVGEGT. The CDR3 spells CASSYSRHSYEQYF. The CDR3 DNA follows: TGTGCCAGCAGTTACTCGAGACACTCCTACGAGCAGTACTTC.

The chain uses TRBV6-5 and TRBJ1-3; perhaps TRBD1 as D (6 bases). Trimming removed 7 bases from V and 0 bases from J, with 13 bases in between. The germline V gene encodes CDR1 MNHEY and CDR2 SVGAGI. The CDR3 spans 15 residues. The CDR3 spells CASTLTGVSGNTIYF. CDR3 DNA: TGTGCCAGCACCCTGACAGGCGTCTCTGGAAACACCATATATTTT.

The V call is TRBV6-1, the J call TRBJ2-1; 8 nucleotides match TRBD2. The CDR3 is 14 amino acids. V lost 2 bases, J lost 16 bases, and 13 bases stayed unmatched. The germline V gene encodes CDR1 MNHNS and CDR2 SASEGT. The CDR3 spells CASSESIGRAGVFF. The CDR3 DNA is TGTGCCAGCAGTGAATCAATCGGGAGGGCGGGAGTCTTCTTC.

The genes are TRBV3-1 (or the pseudogene TRBV3-2) and TRBJ2-1; 7 bases are shared with TRBD2. Germline CDR1 is LGHDT and CDR2 is YNNKEL (reference sequence). This CDR3 region has 16 residues. V was pared by 6 bases and J by 8 bases, with 16 bases of the junction left unmatched. CDR3 nucleotide sequence: TGTGCCAGCAGTCCAATTGGGGGGAGGGCCTTAGATGAGCAGTTCTTC. It is translated as CASSPIGGRALDEQFF.

Judged by abundance, this clone is medium-sized. V is TRBV28 and J is TRBJ1-2; maybe TRBD1 (5 bases). Trimming shortened V by 3 bases and J by 4 bases, and 9 bases separated the two germline ends. CDR1 and CDR2 from the germline V gene are MDHEN and SYDVKM. The CDR3 has 13 amino acids. The CDR3 DNA follows: TGTGCCAGCAGTTTGGGTAGGGGCTATGGCTACACCTTC. This codes for CASSLGRGYGYTF.

This clone was detected once. V is TRBV12-3 or TRBV12-4 and J is TRBJ2-5, with D tentatively TRBD2 (6 bases). The ends were cut back, 6 bases at V and 2 bases at J, with 10 bases in the middle. There are 13 residues in the CDR3. The CDR3 DNA sequence: TGTGCCAGCAGACGGGACTCTCAAGAGACCCAGTACTTC. Its protein product is CASRRDSQETQYF.

The chain combines TRBV6-2 or TRBV6-3 with TRBJ2-1; maybe TRBD2 (6 bases). Germline CDR1 is MNHEY and CDR2 is SVGEGT. V was pared by 5 bases and J by 8 bases, with 10 bases between. This CDR3 contains 12 residues. This CDR3 is CASSLGTYEQFF. The CDR3 bases are TGTGCCAGCAGTCTCGGGACTTATGAGCAGTTCTTC.

This chain's CDR3 is CASIGAGSTGELFF. DNA for the CDR3: TGTGCCAGTATTGGGGCAGGCAGCACCGGGGAGCTGTTTTTT. J is TRBJ2-2 and V is TRBV19; D might be TRBD1 (5 bases). V lost 7 bases, J lost 4 bases, and 13 bases lay in between. The CDR3 loop spans 14 amino acids. Germline lookup yields CDR1 LNHDA and CDR2 SQIVND (reference sequence).

This chain joins TRBV12-3 or TRBV12-4 and TRBJ1-1; D not certain. V lost 2 bases, J lost 7 bases, and 8 bases lay in between. The CDR3 spans 12 residues. The CDR3 coding sequence is TGTGCCAGCAGTTTAAGCCGCGGTGAAGCTTTCTTT. Its translation is CASSLSRGEAFF.

The V call is TRBV5-1, the J call TRBJ1-1; D gene unclear. The length of the CDR3 is 13 residues. Trimming cost V 4 bases and J 1 base, with 8 bases left between them. Looked up from germline, CDR1 is SGHRS and CDR2 is YFSETQ. The CDR3: CASSTTANTEAFF. The CDR3 DNA follows: TGCGCCAGCAGCACAACAGCGAACACTGAAGCTTTCTTT.

The chain links TRBV4-1 to TRBJ1-3; D not certain. Germline CDR1 reads MGHRA; CDR2 reads YSYEKL. Trimming removed 0 bases at V and 0 bases at J, with 9 bases between. CDR3 length equals 16 residues. CDR3 region: CASSQDSGPSGNTIYF. CDR3 DNA sequence: TGCGCCAGCAGCCAAGATTCGGGTCCCTCTGGAAACACCATATATTTT.

The chain is built from TRBV7-9 and TRBJ1-1, with no clear D. There are 12 residues in the CDR3. With 5 bases removed from V and 5 bases from J, the gap between germline ends came to 9 bases. Germline CDR1 SEHNR, CDR2 FQNEAQ (reference sequence). In nucleotides, the CDR3 is TGTGCCAGCAGCCATGACGGGACTGAAGCTTTCTTT. This sequence encodes CASSHDGTEAFF.

The rearrangement links TRBV4-1 to TRBJ2-5, with 8 bases identical to TRBD2. CDR1 MGHRA and CDR2 YSYEKL come from the germline V gene. CDR3 size: 15 residues. V dropped 1 base and J dropped 0; count of bases not matched to a gene: 1. The CDR3, as DNA: TGCGCCAGCAGCCAAGCGGGGGGGCACCAAGAGACCCAGTACTTC. Its protein product is CASSQAGGHQETQYF.